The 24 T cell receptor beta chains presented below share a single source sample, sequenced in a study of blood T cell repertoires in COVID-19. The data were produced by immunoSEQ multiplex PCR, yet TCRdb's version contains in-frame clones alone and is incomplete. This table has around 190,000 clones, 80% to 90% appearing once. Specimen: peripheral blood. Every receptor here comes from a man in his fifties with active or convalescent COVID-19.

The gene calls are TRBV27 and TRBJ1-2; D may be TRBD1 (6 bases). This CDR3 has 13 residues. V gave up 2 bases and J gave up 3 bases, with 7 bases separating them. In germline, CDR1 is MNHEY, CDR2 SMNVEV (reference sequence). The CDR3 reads CASSLKGDYGYTF. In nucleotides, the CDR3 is TGTGCCAGCAGTTTAAAGGGGGACTATGGCTACACCTTC.

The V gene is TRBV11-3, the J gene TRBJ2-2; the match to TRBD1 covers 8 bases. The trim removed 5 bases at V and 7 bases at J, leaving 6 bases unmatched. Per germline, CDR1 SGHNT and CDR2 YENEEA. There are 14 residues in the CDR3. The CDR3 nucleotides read TGTGCCAGCAGCCTGGGACAGGCCAGCGGGGAGCTGTTTTTT. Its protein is CASSLGQASGELFF.

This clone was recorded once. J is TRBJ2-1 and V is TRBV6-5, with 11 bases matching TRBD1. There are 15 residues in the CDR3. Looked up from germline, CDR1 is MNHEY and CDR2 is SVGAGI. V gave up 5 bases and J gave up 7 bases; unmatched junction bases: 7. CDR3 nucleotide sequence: TGTGCCAGCAGTCGGGGACAGGGGGAGCAAAATGAGCAGTTCTTC. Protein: CASSRGQGEQNEQFF.

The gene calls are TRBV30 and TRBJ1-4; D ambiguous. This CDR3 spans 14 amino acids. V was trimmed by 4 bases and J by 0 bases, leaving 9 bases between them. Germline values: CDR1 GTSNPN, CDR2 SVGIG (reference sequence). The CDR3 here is CAWTRGTTNEKLFF. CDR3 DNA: TGTGCCTGGACCCGGGGAACAACTAATGAAAAACTGTTTTTT.

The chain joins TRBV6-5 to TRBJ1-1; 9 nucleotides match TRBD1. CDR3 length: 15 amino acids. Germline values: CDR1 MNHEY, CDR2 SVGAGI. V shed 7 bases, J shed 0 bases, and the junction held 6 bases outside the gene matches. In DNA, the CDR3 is TGTGCCAGCAACCAGGACAGGGGCATGAACACTGAAGCTTTCTTT. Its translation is CASNQDRGMNTEAFF.

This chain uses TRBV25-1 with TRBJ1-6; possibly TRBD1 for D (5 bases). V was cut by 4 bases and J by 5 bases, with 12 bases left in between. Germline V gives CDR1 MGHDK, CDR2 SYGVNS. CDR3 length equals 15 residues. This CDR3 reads CASSVIGTHNSPLHF. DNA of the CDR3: TGTGCCAGCAGTGTAATCGGGACTCATAATTCACCCCTCCACTTT.

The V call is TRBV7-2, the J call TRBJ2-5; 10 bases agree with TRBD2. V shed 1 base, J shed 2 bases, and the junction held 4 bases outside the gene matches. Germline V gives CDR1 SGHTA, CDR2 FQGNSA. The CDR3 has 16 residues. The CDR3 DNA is TGTGCCAGCAGCTTAGTTATGACTAGCGGGCAAGAGACCCAGTACTTC. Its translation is CASSLVMTSGQETQYF.

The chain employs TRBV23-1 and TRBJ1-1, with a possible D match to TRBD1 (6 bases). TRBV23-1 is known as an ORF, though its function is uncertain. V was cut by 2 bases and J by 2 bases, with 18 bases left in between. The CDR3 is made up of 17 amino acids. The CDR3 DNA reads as TGCGCCAGCAGTCAACCCAAGTCAGGGGCCCGCAACACTGAAGCTTTCTTT. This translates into CASSQPKSGARNTEAFF.

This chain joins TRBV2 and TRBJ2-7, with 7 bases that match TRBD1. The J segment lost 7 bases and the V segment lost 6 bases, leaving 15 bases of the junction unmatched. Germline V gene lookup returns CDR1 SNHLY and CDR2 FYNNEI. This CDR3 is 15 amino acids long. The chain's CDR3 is CASSPRDRLNPEQYF. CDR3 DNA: TGTGCCAGCAGCCCACGGGACAGACTAAATCCAGAGCAGTACTTC.

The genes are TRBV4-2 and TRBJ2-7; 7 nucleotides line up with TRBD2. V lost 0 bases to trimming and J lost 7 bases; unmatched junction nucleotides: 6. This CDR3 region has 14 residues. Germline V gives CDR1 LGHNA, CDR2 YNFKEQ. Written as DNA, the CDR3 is TGTGCCAGCAGCCAAGATGCGGGAGTTCGGGAGCAGTACTTC. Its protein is CASSQDAGVREQYF.

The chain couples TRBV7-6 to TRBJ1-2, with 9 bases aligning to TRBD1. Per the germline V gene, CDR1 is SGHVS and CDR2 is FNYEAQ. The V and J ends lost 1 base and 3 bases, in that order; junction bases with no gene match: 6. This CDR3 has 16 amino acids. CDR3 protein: CASSLDPGQGDYGYTF. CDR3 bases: TGTGCCAGCAGCTTAGACCCGGGACAGGGTGACTATGGCTACACCTTC.

The CDR3 loop is CASRLPGTQNGYTF. The CDR3 coding sequence is TGTGCCAGCAGGCTACCGGGAACCCAGAACGGGTACACCTTC. The rearrangement joins TRBV6-5 to TRBJ1-2; D gene uncertain. Germline-derived CDR1 and CDR2 are MNHEY and SVGAGI. The germline V and J ends were trimmed by 6 bases and 11 bases, with 22 bases remaining between them. The CDR3 runs 14 residues.

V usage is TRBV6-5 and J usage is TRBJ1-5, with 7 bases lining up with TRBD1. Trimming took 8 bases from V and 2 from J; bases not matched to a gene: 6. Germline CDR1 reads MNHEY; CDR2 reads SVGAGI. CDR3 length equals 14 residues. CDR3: CASDYDRGNQPQHF. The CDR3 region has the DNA TGTGCCAGCGACTACGACAGGGGCAATCAGCCCCAGCATTTT.

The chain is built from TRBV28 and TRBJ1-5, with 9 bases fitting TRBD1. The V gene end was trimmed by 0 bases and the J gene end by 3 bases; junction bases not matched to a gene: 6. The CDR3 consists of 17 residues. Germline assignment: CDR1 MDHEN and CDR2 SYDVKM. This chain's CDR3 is CASSLWGQGRSNQPQHF. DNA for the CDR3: TGTGCCAGCAGTTTATGGGGACAGGGTCGTTCCAATCAGCCCCAGCATTTT. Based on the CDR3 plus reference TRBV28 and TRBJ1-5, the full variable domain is DVKVTQSSRYLVKRTGEKVFLECVQDMDHENMFWYRQDPGLGLRLIYFSYDVKMKEKGDIPEGYSVSREKKERFSLILESASTNQTSMYLCASSLWGQGRSNQPQHFGDGTRLSIL.

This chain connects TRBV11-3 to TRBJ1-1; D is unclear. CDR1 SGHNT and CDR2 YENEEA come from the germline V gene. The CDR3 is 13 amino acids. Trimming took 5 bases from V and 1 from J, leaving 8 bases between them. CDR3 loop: CASSLTENTEAFF. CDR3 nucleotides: TGTGCCAGCAGCCTAACAGAGAACACTGAAGCTTTCTTT. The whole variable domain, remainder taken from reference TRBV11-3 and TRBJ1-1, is EAGVVQSPRYKIIEKKQPVAFWCNPISGHNTLYWYLQNLGQGPELLIRYENEEAVDDSQLPKDRFSAERLKGVDSTLKIQPAELGDSAVYLCASSLTENTEAFFGQGTRLTVV.

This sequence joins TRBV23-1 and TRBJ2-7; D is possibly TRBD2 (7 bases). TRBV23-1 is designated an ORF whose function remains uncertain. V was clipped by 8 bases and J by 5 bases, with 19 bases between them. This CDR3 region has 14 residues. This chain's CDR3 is CASPGGGQGHEQYF. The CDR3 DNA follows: TGCGCCAGCCCGGGGGGAGGCCAGGGGCACGAGCAGTACTTC.

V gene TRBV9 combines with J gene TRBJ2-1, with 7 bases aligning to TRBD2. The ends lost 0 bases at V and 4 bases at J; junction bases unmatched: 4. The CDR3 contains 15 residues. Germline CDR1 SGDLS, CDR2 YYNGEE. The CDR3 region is CASSVVASGYNEQFF. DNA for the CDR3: TGTGCCAGCAGCGTAGTAGCTAGCGGATACAATGAGCAGTTCTTC.

The CDR3 protein is CASSLRGTGVDTQYF. The CDR3 DNA reads as TGTGCCAGCAGTCTTCGGGGGACAGGAGTAGATACGCAGTATTTT. This rearrangement joins TRBV6-2 or TRBV6-3 to TRBJ2-3, with TRBD1 matching over 8 bases. The CDR3 length is 15 residues. The V segment lost 5 bases and the J segment 5 bases; nucleotides outside the gene matches: 9. Per the germline V gene, CDR1 is MNHEY and CDR2 is SVGEGT.

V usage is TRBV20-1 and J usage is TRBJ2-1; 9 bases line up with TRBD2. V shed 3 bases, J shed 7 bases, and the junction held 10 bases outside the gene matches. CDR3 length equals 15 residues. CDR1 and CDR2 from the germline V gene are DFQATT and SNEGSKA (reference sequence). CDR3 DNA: TGCAGTGCTAGTGACGCCGCGGGAGGGTATAATGAGCAGTTCTTC. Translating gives CSASDAAGGYNEQFF.

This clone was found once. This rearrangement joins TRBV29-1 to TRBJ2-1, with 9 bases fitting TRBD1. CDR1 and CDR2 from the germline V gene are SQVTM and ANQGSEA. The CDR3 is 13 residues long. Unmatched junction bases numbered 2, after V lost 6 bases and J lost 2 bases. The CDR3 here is CSVGTGTYNEQFF. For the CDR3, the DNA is TGCAGCGTCGGGACAGGGACCTACAATGAGCAGTTCTTC.

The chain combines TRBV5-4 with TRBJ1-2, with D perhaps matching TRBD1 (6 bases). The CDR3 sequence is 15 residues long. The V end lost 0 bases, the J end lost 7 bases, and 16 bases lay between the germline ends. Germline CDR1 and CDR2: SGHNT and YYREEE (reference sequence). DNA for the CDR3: TGTGCCAGCAGCTTGGAAGAAGGACAGCAGGGTGGCTACACCTTC. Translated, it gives CASSLEEGQQGGYTF.

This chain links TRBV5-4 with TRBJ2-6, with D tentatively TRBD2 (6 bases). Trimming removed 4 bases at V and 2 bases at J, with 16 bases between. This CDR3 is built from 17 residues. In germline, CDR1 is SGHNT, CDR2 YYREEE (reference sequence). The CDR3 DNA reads TGTGCCAGCAGCATTTGGGGGGTCCACACTGGGGCCAACGTCCTGACTTTC. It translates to CASSIWGVHTGANVLTF.

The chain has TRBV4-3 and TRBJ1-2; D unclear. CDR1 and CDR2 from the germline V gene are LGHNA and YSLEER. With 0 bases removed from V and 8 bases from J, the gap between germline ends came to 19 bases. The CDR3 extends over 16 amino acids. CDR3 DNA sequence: TGCGCCAGCAGCCAAGATGCTAACAGCCGGAGGAGAGGCTACACCTTC. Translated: CASSQDANSRRRGYTF.

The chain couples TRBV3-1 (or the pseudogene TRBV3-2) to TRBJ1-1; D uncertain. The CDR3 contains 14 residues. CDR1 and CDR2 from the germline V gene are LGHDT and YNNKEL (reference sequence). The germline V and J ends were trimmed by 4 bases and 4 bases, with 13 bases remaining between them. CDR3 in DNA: TGTGCCAGCAGCCGCGCCAGCGGGGTCACTGAAGCTTTCTTT. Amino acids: CASSRASGVTEAFF.